This T cell receptor (beta chain) was sequenced in a study of T-cell reconstitution after alpha-beta-depleted transplantation in children. The study, taken as a whole, reports: Some patients showed high day-60 TCRbeta diversity, which derived from surviving recipient T cells and thymic progenitors. T-cell numbers and diversity, one year after transplant, stemmed largely from T cells that were newly produced. After transplant, at about two months, alpha-beta T cells were reportedly derived from several hundred expanded graft clones.

This clonotype showed up many times. The antigen remains undetermined. Unique molecular identifiers were used to barcode this TCRbeta library. TCRdb re-derived calls from the PCR reads in MiXCR, one entry per CDR3 protein. This sample carries 98,000 or so distinct CDR3 sequences, roughly 6.1% of them seen once, and the ten largest clones take 20% to 25%. The V and J ends lost 0 bases and 5 bases, in that order; junction bases with no gene match: 9. The CDR3 spans 16 residues. The germline CDR1 and CDR2 sequences are SGHRS and YFSETQ. This material consisted of PBMCs, mostly from graft donor cells, taken 360 days after TCRalphabeta/CD19-depleted stem cell transplant. V is TRBV5-1 and J is TRBJ2-5, with TRBD2 matching 8 bases. The sequence came from a male patient between 2 and 15 years old who had a stem cell transplant for acute lymphoblastic leukemia, so the T cells may come from the graft donor. The CDR3 sequence: CASSLALAGRRETQYF. CDR3 nucleotides: TGCGCCAGCAGCTTGGCCTTAGCGGGAAGGCGGGAGACCCAGTACTTC.